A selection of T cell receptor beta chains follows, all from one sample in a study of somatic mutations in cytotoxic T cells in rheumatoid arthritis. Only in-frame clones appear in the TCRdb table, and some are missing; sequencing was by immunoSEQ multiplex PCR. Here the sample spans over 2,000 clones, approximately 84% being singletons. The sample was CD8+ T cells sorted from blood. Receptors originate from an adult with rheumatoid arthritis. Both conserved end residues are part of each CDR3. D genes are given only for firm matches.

CDR3aa: CASSRGLVFTGELFF
CDR3nt: TGTGCCAGCTCCCGCGGACTAGTTTTCACCGGGGAGCTGTTTTTT
d_gene: TRBD2
j_gene: TRBJ2-2
v_gene: TRBV18

CDR3aa: CASSRDGSGNTIYF
CDR3nt: TGTGCCAGCAGCCGCGATGGGTCTGGAAACACCATATATTTT
d_gene: -
j_gene: TRBJ1-3
v_gene: TRBV6-5

CDR3aa: CASSITENYGYTF
CDR3nt: TGTGCCAGCAGTATCACAGAAAACTATGGCTACACCTTC
d_gene: -
j_gene: TRBJ1-2
v_gene: TRBV27

CDR3aa: CASSGTDSNQPQHF
CDR3nt: TGTGCCAGCAGTGGGACTGATAGCAATCAGCCCCAGCATTTT
d_gene: -
j_gene: TRBJ1-5
v_gene: TRBV28

CDR3aa: CASTSGTESTDTQYF
CDR3nt: TGTGCCAGCACCTCCGGGACAGAGAGCACAGATACGCAGTATTTT
d_gene: TRBD1
j_gene: TRBJ2-3
v_gene: TRBV28

CDR3aa: CASSKGRGLGETQYF
CDR3nt: TGTGCCAGCAGCAAAGGTCGGGGGCTCGGGGAGACCCAGTACTTC
d_gene: -
j_gene: TRBJ2-5
v_gene: TRBV21-1

CDR3aa: CAGQRLAGGPYQETQYF
CDR3nt: TGTGCCGGCCAGCGACTAGCGGGGGGCCCGTACCAAGAGACCCAGTACTTC
d_gene: TRBD2
j_gene: TRBJ2-5
v_gene: TRBV7-9

CDR3aa: CASFEPGLAGDSTNTGELFF
CDR3nt: TGCGCCAGCTTCGAGCCGGGACTAGCGGGGGACAGTACGAACACCGGGGAGCTGTTTTTT
d_gene: TRBD2
j_gene: TRBJ2-2
v_gene: TRBV5-1

CDR3aa: CASSSGTRAFF
CDR3nt: TGTGCCAGTAGTAGCGGGACACGAGCTTTCTTT
d_gene: -
j_gene: TRBJ1-1
v_gene: TRBV19

CDR3aa: CASSLYFYRGSEQYF
CDR3nt: TGTGCCAGCAGCTTGTACTTCTACAGGGGGAGCGAGCAGTACTTC
d_gene: TRBD1
j_gene: TRBJ2-7
v_gene: TRBV7-8

CDR3aa: CASSLYRDYNEQFF
CDR3nt: TGTGCCAGCAGCTTATACAGGGATTACAATGAGCAGTTCTTC
d_gene: -
j_gene: TRBJ2-1
v_gene: TRBV7-6